This TCR beta chain was captured in a study of post-analysis software for immune sequencing data. Study at large: Included courses were relapsing-remitting and secondary progressive multiple sclerosis; progressive-relapsing multiple sclerosis was also included.

V lost 3 bases and J lost 4, with 18 bases in between. The CDR3 length is 16 residues. CDR1 is MNHEY and CDR2 is SVGAGI in the germline V gene. This clonotype was observed a few times. Its antigen is not known. Study-wide findings and caveats: Relative to controls, patients had roughly five TRBV segments at higher frequency, with TRBV5-6, TRBV5-1 and TRBV20-1 among these.

Presence of unique molecular identifiers characterized the TCR beta cDNA libraries. TCRdb re-analysed the PCR reads in MiXCR, keeping a single row per CDR3 protein. The sample consists of about 540,000 distinct CDR3 sequences, around a third of them appearing once. The sequenced sample consisted of blood. The clonotype originates from a girl aged 2 to 17 with multiple sclerosis. This sequence joins TRBV6-5 and TRBJ2-5; D is ambiguous. The CDR3 here is CASSYAPLGLAETQYF. In nucleotides, the CDR3 is TGTGCCAGCAGTTATGCCCCGCTGGGTTTAGCAGAGACCCAGTACTTC.